The 30 T cell receptor beta chains below all came from one sample that was sequenced in a study of PD-L1 blockade in urothelial cancer. TCRdb keeps only in-frame clones here, not all; method: immunoSEQ multiplex PCR. The data hold 100,000 to 150,000 clones, with 86% observed a single time. Time point here: peripheral blood 6 weeks after treatment start. The sequenced sample was PBMCs, obtained around atezolizumab (anti-PD-L1) treatment. The receptors originated from a man aged 50-59 years with urothelial cancer.

The chain recombines TRBV11-2 with TRBJ2-7; possible D gene TRBD2, 5 bases. Germline CDR1 is SGHAT and CDR2 is FQNNGV. Between the trimmed V and J ends, which lost 2 bases and 6 bases, there was a span of 14 bases. The CDR3 is 14 amino acids. This CDR3 is CASSLRRKGGEQYF. The CDR3 nucleotides are TGTGCCAGCAGCTTAAGGAGGAAGGGCGGCGAGCAGTACTTC. Combining the CDR3 with reference TRBV11-2 and TRBJ2-7 gives the whole variable domain EAGVAQSPRYKIIEKRQSVAFWCNPISGHATLYWYQQILGQGPKLLIQFQNNGVVDDSQLPKDRFSAERLKGVDSTLKIQPAKLEDSAVYLCASSLRRKGGEQYFGPGTRLTVT.

The table lists this clone with a count of one. The chain couples TRBV2 to TRBJ2-1, with D unclear. Germline V gives CDR1 SNHLY, CDR2 FYNNEI. V lost 5 bases and J 4 bases, leaving 15 bases between the germline ends. The CDR3 totals 15 residues. The DNA for the CDR3 is TGTGCCAGCAGTATAGGAACTAATGTTTACAATGAGCAGTTCTTC. Residues: CASSIGTNVYNEQFF. The full variable domain, its missing parts supplied by reference TRBV2 and TRBJ2-1, is EPEVTQTPSHQVTQMGQEVILRCVPISNHLYFYWYRQILGQKVEFLVSFYNNEISEKSEIFDDQFSVERPDGSNFTLKIRSTKLEDSAMYFCASSIGTNVYNEQFFGPGTRLTVL.

The chain links TRBV9 to TRBJ1-2, with 10 bases aligning to TRBD1. Trimming cost V 4 bases and J 5 bases; bases outside gene matches: 11. Germline CDR1 reads SGDLS; CDR2 reads YYNGEE. The CDR3 contains 16 residues. For the CDR3, the DNA is TGTGCCAGCAGCACAGACCGGGACAGGGGAATATATGGCTACACCTTC. Amino acid sequence: CASSTDRDRGIYGYTF.

The gene calls are TRBV4-1 and TRBJ1-5; D gene ambiguous. The CDR3 runs to 14 residues. Germline V gene data show CDR1 as MGHRA and CDR2 as YSYEKL. Trimming shortened V by 0 bases and J by 5 bases, and 8 bases separated the two germline ends. In DNA, the CDR3 is TGCGCCAGCAGCCAAGATAGCGGATATCAGCCCCAGCATTTT. It codes for CASSQDSGYQPQHF.

This clone was found a few times. The V gene is TRBV27, the J gene TRBJ1-2; D is perhaps TRBD1 (6 bases). Per germline, CDR1 MNHEY and CDR2 SMNVEV (reference sequence). The CDR3 has 14 residues. V lost 7 bases and J lost 6, with 18 bases in between. The CDR3 DNA follows: TGTGCCAGCAAATCAGGACAGCACACTGATGGCTACACCTTC. It specifies CASKSGQHTDGYTF.

This clone appeared a few times. The chain joins TRBV28 to TRBJ1-1; D is unclear. The V gene lost 7 bases and the J gene lost 3 bases, with 15 bases spanning the gap. The CDR3 is 14 amino acids. Per germline, CDR1 MDHEN and CDR2 SYDVKM. Written as DNA, the CDR3 is TGTGCCAGCATTACTGGTGGAGGGTACACTGAAGCTTTCTTT. Protein: CASITGGGYTEAFF.

The J gene is TRBJ1-1, the V gene TRBV27, with D perhaps matching TRBD1 (5 bases). CDR1 is MNHEY and CDR2 is SMNVEV in the germline V gene (reference sequence). The CDR3 covers 13 residues. Trimming removed 5 bases from V and 4 bases from J, with 11 bases in between. The chain's CDR3 is CASSERGGTEAFF. In nucleotides, the CDR3 is TGTGCCAGCAGTGAGAGGGGAGGCACTGAAGCTTTCTTT.

The CDR3 region has the DNA TGTGCCAGCAGTCAACCGGGACATCCCTCCTACGAGCAGTACTTC. Its translation is CASSQPGHPSYEQYF. The chain carries TRBV28 and TRBJ2-7, with D perhaps matching TRBD1 (6 bases). There are 15 residues in the CDR3. Germline values: CDR1 MDHEN, CDR2 SYDVKM. V was pared by 5 bases and J by 0 bases, with 14 bases between.

The CDR3 region has the DNA TGTGCCAGCAGCCCGCGGGGTGGGGGAGGACGCGAGACCCAGTACTTC. This encodes CASSPRGGGGRETQYF. This rearrangement joins TRBV7-3 to TRBJ2-5, with D perhaps matching TRBD2 (6 bases). The CDR3 has 16 residues. V was cut by 5 bases and J by 5 bases, with 21 bases left in between. Germline lookup yields CDR1 SGHTA and CDR2 FQGTGA.

The V gene is TRBV7-9, the J gene TRBJ1-3; D is uncertain. Trimming removed 2 bases at V and 0 bases at J, with 8 bases between. Germline V lookup: CDR1 SEHNR, CDR2 FQNEAQ (reference sequence). The CDR3 totals 15 residues. The CDR3 DNA reads as TGTGCCAGCAGCTTAACGGGAAGCTCTGGAAACACCATATATTTT. Translating it yields CASSLTGSSGNTIYF.

The V call is TRBV6-5, the J call TRBJ2-5, with a possible D match to TRBD2 (6 bases). Germline CDR1 is MNHEY and CDR2 is SVGAGI. Trimming pared 0 bases from V and 1 base from J, leaving 12 bases between. The CDR3 sequence is 16 residues long. The CDR3 here is CASSYSISGLQETQYF. The CDR3 DNA follows: TGTGCCAGCAGTTACTCCATTAGCGGACTCCAAGAGACCCAGTACTTC.

In DNA form, the CDR3 reads TGTGCCAGCAGCCACCTTGGGGGGATTGCTGAGCAGTTCTTC. Protein: CASSHLGGIAEQFF. V usage is TRBV7-3 and J usage is TRBJ2-1, with D perhaps matching TRBD2 (6 bases). The CDR3 sequence is 14 residues long. Germline CDR1 SGHTA, CDR2 FQGTGA. The V end lost 5 bases, the J end lost 9 bases, and 17 bases lay between the germline ends. The full variable domain, its missing parts supplied by reference TRBV7-3 and TRBJ2-1, is GAGVSQTPSNKVTEKGKYVELRCDPISGHTALYWYRQSLGQGPEFLIYFQGTGAADDSGLPNDRFFAVRPEGSVSTLKIQRTERGDSAVYLCASSHLGGIAEQFFGPGTRLTVL.

This chain links TRBV19 with TRBJ1-1, with 8 nucleotides matching TRBD1. Germline loops: CDR1 LNHDA, CDR2 SQIVND (reference sequence). Trimming cost V 7 bases and J 5 bases; bases outside gene matches: 9. The CDR3 is made up of 14 amino acids. In DNA, the CDR3 is TGTGCCAGTAAGGCAGGGGGCGGTCAAACTGAAGCTTTCTTT. Residues: CASKAGGGQTEAFF.

About this clone: This could be a read error, since a much larger clone is one nucleotide away. This chain links TRBV7-2 with TRBJ2-7; D call uncertain. V dropped 1 base and J dropped 3 bases, with 4 bases sitting between them. The CDR3 contains 12 residues. In germline, CDR1 is SGHTA, CDR2 FQGNSA. As DNA, the CDR3 is TGTGCCAGCAGCTTAGGGAGCTACGAGCAGTACTTC. It specifies CASSLGSYEQYF.

J is TRBJ2-1 and V is TRBV23-1; 8 nucleotides agree with TRBD2. TRBV23-1 is an ORF; its function is uncertain. The CDR3 has 16 residues. Trimming removed 2 bases from V and 6 bases from J; junction bases left unmatched: 9. In nucleotides, the CDR3 is TGCGCCAGCAGTCAACCCACTCAACTAGCGGTCAATGAGCAGTTCTTC. Amino acid sequence: CASSQPTQLAVNEQFF.

The count of this clone is one. In nucleotides, the CDR3 is TGTGCCAGTAGTATGGACAGGGGTCTAGCTTTCTTT. Protein sequence: CASSMDRGLAFF. The chain employs TRBV19 and TRBJ1-1; 9 bases agree with TRBD1. The V gene end was trimmed by 3 bases and the J gene end by 10 bases; junction bases not matched to a gene: 3. CDR1 and CDR2 (germline): LNHDA, SQIVND (reference sequence). CDR3 length: 12 amino acids.

The rearrangement links TRBV6-5 to TRBJ1-2, with 11 positions matching TRBD1. The CDR3 runs to 15 residues. Germline V gives CDR1 MNHEY, CDR2 SVGAGI. V was clipped by 6 bases and J by 5 bases; unmatched bases: 8. The CDR3 protein is CASRKRGQGAYGYTF. The CDR3 DNA reads TGTGCCAGCAGAAAACGAGGACAGGGGGCTTATGGCTACACCTTC.

The rearrangement uses TRBV6-1 and TRBJ1-1; D is ambiguous. The CDR3 consists of 13 residues. Germline-derived CDR1 and CDR2 are MNHNS and SASEGT. V shed 5 bases and J shed 5 bases, with 12 bases lying between them. The CDR3 loop is CASSWSGWTEAFF. CDR3 nucleotides: TGTGCCAGCAGTTGGTCGGGGTGGACTGAAGCTTTCTTT.

The rearrangement joins TRBV13 to TRBJ1-5; D is possibly TRBD1 (5 bases). Germline CDR1 is PRHDT and CDR2 is FYEKMQ (reference sequence). Deletions cut 5 bases from V and 5 bases from J, with 13 bases between. This CDR3 has 14 amino acids. Here the CDR3 DNA reads TGTGCCAGCAGCCCACGGGGGGTAGATCAGCCCCAGCATTTT. It yields the protein CASSPRGVDQPQHF.

This CDR3 is CASSQSGSTDTQYF. The CDR3 nucleotides are TGTGCCAGCAGCCAAAGCGGGAGCACAGATACGCAGTATTTT. The chain combines TRBV7-8 with TRBJ2-3; perhaps TRBD2 as D (6 bases). The germline V gene has CDR1 SGHVS and CDR2 FQNEAQ. The CDR3 consists of 14 residues. The V gene lost 5 bases and the J gene lost 0 bases, with 9 bases spanning the gap.

The rearrangement uses TRBV7-2 and TRBJ2-7, with TRBD2 identical over 9 bases. The CDR3 length is 12 residues. Looked up from germline, CDR1 is SGHTA and CDR2 is FQGNSA. Unmatched junction bases numbered 6, after V lost 9 bases and J lost 6 bases. Here the CDR3 reads CASGAGGSEQYF. CDR3 coding DNA: TGTGCCAGTGGGGCGGGAGGGAGCGAGCAGTACTTC. The variable domain in full, with the rest retrieved from reference TRBV7-2 and TRBJ2-7, is GAGVSQSPSNKVTEKGKDVELRCDPISGHTALYWYRQSLGQGLEFLIYFQGNSAPDKSGLPSDRFSAERTGGSVSTLTIQRTQQEDSAVYLCASGAGGSEQYFGPGTRLTVT.

The chain is built from TRBV27 and TRBJ2-5, with 8 bases that match TRBD1. The CDR3 is 15 amino acids. Germline values: CDR1 MNHEY, CDR2 SMNVEV (reference sequence). V lost 2 bases to trimming and J lost 5 bases; unmatched junction nucleotides: 7. CDR3 in amino acids: CASSLIQGARETQYF. The DNA of the CDR3 is TGTGCCAGCAGTTTAATCCAGGGGGCCCGGGAGACCCAGTACTTC.

The chain joins TRBV2 to TRBJ1-5; maybe TRBD1 (6 bases). Germline CDR1 reads SNHLY; CDR2 reads FYNNEI. The CDR3 length is 14 residues. V was shortened by 7 bases and J by 1 base, with 11 bases between the two germline ends. CDR3 residues: CASTGQRSNQPQHF. In DNA, the CDR3 is TGTGCCAGCACCGGACAGAGAAGCAATCAGCCCCAGCATTTT.

The rearrangement joins TRBV5-6 to TRBJ2-6; possible D gene TRBD1, 6 bases. The germline V gene has CDR1 SGHDT and CDR2 YYEEEE. Trimming removed 2 bases from V and 0 bases from J, with 9 bases in between. The CDR3 has 16 amino acids. The CDR3 loop is CASSLGDNSGANVLTF. The DNA of the CDR3 is TGTGCCAGCAGCTTAGGGGACAACTCTGGGGCCAACGTCCTGACTTTC. Full variable domain (rest looked up from reference TRBV5-6 and TRBJ2-6): DAGVTQSPTHLIKTRGQQVTLRCSPKSGHDTVSWYQQALGQGPQFIFQYYEEEERQRGNFPDRFSGHQFPNYSSELNVNALLLGDSALYLCASSLGDNSGANVLTFGAGSRLTVL.

The chain joins TRBV7-6 to TRBJ2-7; 9 bases match TRBD2. V was pared by 4 bases and J by 0 bases, with 4 bases of the junction left unmatched. CDR1 and CDR2 from the germline V gene are SGHVS and FNYEAQ. The CDR3 extends over 15 amino acids. As DNA, the CDR3 is TGTGCCAGCAGCTCGCGGGGGGGGGACTCCTACGAGCAGTACTTC. Translated, it gives CASSSRGGDSYEQYF.

This rearrangement joins TRBV28 to TRBJ2-1; the match to TRBD2 covers 7 bases. Germline values: CDR1 MDHEN, CDR2 SYDVKM. J lost 9 bases, V lost 5 bases, and 4 bases had no gene match. The CDR3 length is 12 residues. The CDR3 nucleotides are TGTGCCAGCAGTCGACTAGCATCTGAGCAGTTCTTC. It yields the protein CASSRLASEQFF. Based on the CDR3 plus reference TRBV28 and TRBJ2-1, the full variable domain is DVKVTQSSRYLVKRTGEKVFLECVQDMDHENMFWYRQDPGLGLRLIYFSYDVKMKEKGDIPEGYSVSREKKERFSLILESASTNQTSMYLCASSRLASEQFFGPGTRLTVL.

The chain couples TRBV5-1 to TRBJ1-5; D is uncertain. V was shortened by 2 bases and J by 5 bases, with 14 bases between the two germline ends. The CDR3 runs to 15 residues. Germline V lookup: CDR1 SGHRS, CDR2 YFSETQ. The CDR3: CASSLEGLPYQPQHF. CDR3 nucleotide sequence: TGCGCCAGCAGCTTAGAGGGTCTTCCTTATCAGCCCCAGCATTTT.

The chain combines TRBV9 with TRBJ2-2; 10 nucleotides match TRBD2. The length of the CDR3 is 16 residues. The V and J ends lost 2 bases and 4 bases, in that order; junction bases with no gene match: 5. Germline values: CDR1 SGDLS, CDR2 YYNGEE. The CDR3 DNA reads as TGTGCCAGCAGCGTCGGAACTAGCGGGGCCACCGGGGAGCTGTTTTTT. Protein: CASSVGTSGATGELFF.

The rearrangement joins TRBV19 to TRBJ2-3; the D gene is possibly TRBD1 (6 bases). The CDR3 runs to 15 residues. Trimming pared 4 bases from V and 0 bases from J, leaving 11 bases between. Germline loops: CDR1 LNHDA, CDR2 SQIVND (reference sequence). The CDR3 coding sequence is TGTGCCAGTAGTAGCTGGACAGCTAGCACAGATACGCAGTATTTT. This codes for CASSSWTASTDTQYF. Variable domain in full (rest from reference TRBV19 and TRBJ2-3): DGGITQSPKYLFRKEGQNVTLSCEQNLNHDAMYWYRQDPGQGLRLIYYSQIVNDFQKGDIAEGYSVSREKKESFPLTVTSAQKNPTAFYLCASSSWTASTDTQYFGPGTRLTVL.

This rearrangement joins TRBV27 to TRBJ2-6, with D possibly matching TRBD1 (6 bases). The CDR3 is 18 residues long. The germline CDR1 and CDR2 sequences are MNHEY and SMNVEV (reference sequence). V shed 5 bases and J shed 0 bases, with 17 bases lying between them. The CDR3 bases are TGTGCCAGCAGTCTACAGGGTGGTACCTTCTCTGGGGCCAACGTCCTGACTTTC. Protein product: CASSLQGGTFSGANVLTF.